The text below deals with one TCR beta chain. The record originates from a study of shared clonotypes between healthy human individuals. Across the whole study: Each donor's CD8 memory used one plate, CD8 naive two, each CD4 subset three.

TCRdb keeps only in-frame clones here, not all; method: immunoSEQ multiplex PCR. The sample records under 1,900,000 clones, 98% to 99% being singletons. Every contributor of samples was a Caucasian grown-up residing in Nashville, Tennessee. This sequence originates from a man in his thirties or forties in good health. The sequencing input was naive CD4+ T cells sorted from blood. Indicated subset: CD45RA+ positively selected.

The CDR3 spells CASSPTSGQAKETQYF. DNA for the CDR3: TGTGCCAGCTCACCAACGTCGGGACAGGCTAAAGAGACCCAGTACTTC. This chain connects TRBV18 to TRBJ2-5, with 8 bases that match TRBD1. J was trimmed by 3 bases and V by 2 bases; bases with no gene match: 8. This CDR3 is built from 16 residues. Germline CDR1 KGHSH, CDR2 LQKENI. The full variable domain, its missing parts supplied by reference TRBV18 and TRBJ2-5, is NAGVMQNPRHLVRRRGQEARLRCSPMKGHSHVYWYRQLPEEGLKFMVYLQKENIIDESGMPKERFSAEFPKEGPSILRIQQVVRGDSAAYFCASSPTSGQAKETQYFGPGTRLLVL.